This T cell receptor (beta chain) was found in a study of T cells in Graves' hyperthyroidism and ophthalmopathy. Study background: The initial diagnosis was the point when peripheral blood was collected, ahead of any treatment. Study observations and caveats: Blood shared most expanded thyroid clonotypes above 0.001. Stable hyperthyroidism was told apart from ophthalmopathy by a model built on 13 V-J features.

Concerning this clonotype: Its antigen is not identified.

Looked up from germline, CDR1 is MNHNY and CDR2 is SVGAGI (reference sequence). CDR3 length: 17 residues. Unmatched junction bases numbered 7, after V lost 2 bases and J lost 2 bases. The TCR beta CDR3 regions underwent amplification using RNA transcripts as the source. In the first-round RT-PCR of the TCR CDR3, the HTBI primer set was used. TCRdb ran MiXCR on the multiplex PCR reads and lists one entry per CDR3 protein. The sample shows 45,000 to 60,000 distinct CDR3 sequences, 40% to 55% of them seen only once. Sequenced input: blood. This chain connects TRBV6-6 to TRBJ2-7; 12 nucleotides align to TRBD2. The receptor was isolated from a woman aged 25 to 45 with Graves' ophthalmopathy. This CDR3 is CASSYPTGTSGPYEQYF. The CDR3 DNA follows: TGTGCCAGCAGTTACCCAACCGGGACTAGCGGGCCCTACGAGCAGTACTTC.